This note documents a single T cell receptor beta chain sequence. The record originates from a study of T-cell memory formation after mild COVID-19. MiXCR, run by TCRdb on the 5' RACE reads, gives a single entry per CDR3 protein. This sample yields some 450,000 distinct CDR3 sequences, of which approximately 19% are seen a single time; 20% to 25% belongs to the top ten. The CDR3 length is 15 residues. The germline CDR1 and CDR2 sequences are KGHDR and SFDVKD. The V end was cut by 2 bases, the J end by 0 bases, with 10 bases between. The TCR comes from a man younger than 30 who had mild COVID-19 (a few samples of this study predate the infection). Cell type and time point are not known. V usage is TRBV24-1 and J usage is TRBJ2-7, with no clear D. What was sequenced was PBMCs or a T cell subset sorted from them (not recorded which). The CDR3 region is CATSDCQESSYEQYF. CDR3 sequence (DNA): TGTGCCACCAGTGATTGCCAGGAGAGCTCCTACGAGCAGTACTTC.